This T cell receptor beta chain was recorded in a study of CD8 T cells in Susac syndrome. Study outcomes and limitations: As acknowledged by the study, its TCR sequencing and HLA analysis included a relatively small number of individuals.

Comment on this clonotype: The antigen is unknown.

The authors reverse transcribed roughly 0.5 to 1 ug RNA with random hexamers. Multiplex immunoSEQ PCR targeted 54 Vbeta and 13 Jbeta TCR beta segments. TCRdb analysed the immunoSEQ multiplex PCR reads with MiXCR anew, one entry per CDR3 protein. The table lists roughly 120,000 distinct CDR3 sequences, around 94% of them singletons. TCR beta was sequenced from blood CD8+ and CD4+ T cells. TEMRA cells were enriched by FACS, and CD4+ and CD8+ T cells were negatively isolated. The sequence came from a human donor with multiple sclerosis. Input material: CD4+ T cells from PBMCs.

The CDR3 DNA follows: TGTGCCAGCAGGTCCTACGGGGTGGGGTCCTACAATGAGCAGTTCTTC. This translates into CASRSYGVGSYNEQFF. The chain has TRBV6-2 or TRBV6-3 and TRBJ2-1; maybe TRBD2 (5 bases). This CDR3 spans 16 amino acids. The V gene's germline CDR1 is MNHEY and CDR2 SVGEGT. V was shortened by 6 bases and J by 1 base, with 16 bases between the two germline ends.